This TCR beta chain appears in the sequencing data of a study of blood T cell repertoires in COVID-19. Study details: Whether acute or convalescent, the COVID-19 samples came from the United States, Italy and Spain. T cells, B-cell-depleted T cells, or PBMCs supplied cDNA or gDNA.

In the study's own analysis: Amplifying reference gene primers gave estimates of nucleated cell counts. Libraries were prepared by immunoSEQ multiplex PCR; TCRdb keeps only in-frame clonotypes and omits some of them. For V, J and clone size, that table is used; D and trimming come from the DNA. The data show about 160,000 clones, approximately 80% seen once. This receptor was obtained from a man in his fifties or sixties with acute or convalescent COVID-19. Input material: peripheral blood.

CDR3 sequence: CASSLRKDRANTEAFF. In DNA form, the CDR3 reads TGCGCCAGCAGCCTACGTAAAGACAGGGCGAACACTGAAGCTTTCTTT. The chain combines TRBV4-1 with TRBJ1-1; 7 bases align to TRBD1. Germline V gene sequence: CDR1 MGHRA, CDR2 YSYEKL. The V segment lost 4 bases and the J segment 1 base; nucleotides outside the gene matches: 9. The CDR3 length is 16 residues.